Each of the 15 T cell receptor delta chains below was sequenced from the same sample in a study of gamma-delta chains in newborns, infants, children. TCRdb reanalyzed the reads using CATT. The sample records a few thousand delta-chain clones, roughly 6.3% being singletons. Sequences were obtained from blood. These receptors all come from a child who was a newborn, infant or young child, either healthy, febrile or measles-vaccinated (not recorded which).

A word on this clone: The translation of this DNA and the TCRdb protein of a much larger clone differ at residue 7, probably owing to a read error; the protein shown here is translated from the DNA. This rearrangement joins TRDV2 to TRDJ1; tentative D call: TRDD1 (5 bases). Per germline, CDR1 GEAIGNYY and CDR2 EKD. The CDR3 covers 18 residues. V gave up 0 bases and J gave up 2 bases, with 21 bases separating them. CDR3 in DNA: TGTGCCTGTGACACCGTTGGGAATAGACTGAGAGAGACCGATAAACTCATCTTT. Its protein product is CACDTVGNRLRETDKLIF.

In this sample, this clone turned up a few times. At residue 13, the TCRdb protein departs from the DNA translation, so the protein shown here was derived from the DNA itself. The chain recombines TRDV2 with TRDJ3; 11 bases are shared with TRDD3. The germline CDR1 and CDR2 sequences are GEAIGNYY and EKD. The CDR3 runs 20 residues. V dropped 0 bases and J dropped 5; count of bases not matched to a gene: 11. The CDR3 nucleotides are TGTGCCTGTGACACCGCGAGTGGGGGATACGCGTCCCGGGACACCCGACAGATGTTTTTC. This translates into CACDTASGGYASRDTRQMFF.

This clone was found a few times. A single base separates this from a much larger clone, so it may be a read error. This sample also contains other DNA sequences that code for the same CDR3. The V gene is TRDV2, the J gene TRDJ3; 9 bases fit TRDD3. The V and J ends lost 2 bases and 2 bases, in that order; junction bases with no gene match: 9. Per germline, CDR1 GEAIGNYY and CDR2 EKD. The CDR3 has 19 amino acids. CDR3 bases: TGTGCCTGTGACAAAGTACTAGGGGATACGACCTGGGACACCCGACAGATGTTTTTC. It codes for CACDKVLGDTTWDTRQMFF.

This clone showed up just a few times. Given a far larger clone just one base away, this is likely a sequencing read error. CDR3 amino acids: CACGTVGIRTDKLIF. CDR3 DNA sequence: TGTGCCTGTGGCACCGTGGGGATACGCACCGATAAACTCATCTTT. The V and J genes are TRDV2 and TRDJ1; TRDD3 aligns across 9 bases. Germline-derived CDR1 and CDR2 are GEAIGNYY and EKD. The CDR3 extends over 15 amino acids.

Regarding this clone: The mismatch at residue 13 between this DNA's translation and the TCRdb protein of a much larger clone likely reflects a read error; the protein shown is translated from the DNA. This chain joins TRDV2 and TRDJ2, with TRDD3 matching over 13 bases. This CDR3 contains 15 residues. Germline V gene sequence: CDR1 GEAIGNYY, CDR2 EKD. The CDR3 DNA follows: TGTGCCTGTGACGTACTGGGGGATACGACAGCACAACCCTTCTTT. It yields the protein CACDVLGDTTAQPFF.

Comments on this clone: A read error is likely here: a far larger clone is one base away. This CDR3 is also generated by other DNA sequences in the sample. V usage is TRDV2 and J usage is TRDJ3; 11 bases are a match to TRDD3. The CDR3 length is 21 residues. Looked up from germline, CDR1 is GEAIGNYY and CDR2 is EKD. Trimming took 1 base from V and 0 from J; bases not matched to a gene: 10. The chain's CDR3 is CACDTAVGDTRYSWDTRQMFF. CDR3 sequence (DNA): TGTGCCTGTGACACTGCGGTGGGGGATACGAGGTACTCCTGGGACACCCGACAGATGTTTTTC.

In its sample, this clone was seen a few times. The amino acid sequence in TCRdb belongs to a much larger clone and departs from this DNA's translation at residue 14, likely a sequencing read error; the sequence shown is translated from the DNA. The same CDR3 also results from other DNA sequences found in this sample. This rearrangement joins TRDV2 to TRDJ3; D is perhaps TRDD3 (6 bases). The CDR3 covers 19 residues. Per germline, CDR1 GEAIGNYY and CDR2 EKD. CDR3 in DNA: TGTGCCTGTGACACCGTAGGCGGGATCGGGGACTGGGACGCCCGACAGATGTTTTTC. This codes for CACDTVGGIGDWDARQMFF.

Regarding this clone: The junction and the germline gene differ at one end; a read error may be behind it. The chain links TRDV2 to TRDJ3, with D perhaps TRDD3 (5 bases). The CDR3 covers 18 residues. Looked up from germline, CDR1 is GEAIGNYY and CDR2 is EKD. In nucleotides, the CDR3 is TGTGCCTGTGACACCCTGGACGCTAGCGCCTGGGAAACCCGAAAGATGTTTTTC. This encodes CACDTLDASAWETRKMFF.

This clone was seen more than once but under ten times. This is likely an artifact of a read error, given a far larger clone one base away. This specimen includes other DNA sequences encoding the same CDR3. The genes are TRDV1 and TRDJ1; D ambiguous. This CDR3 region has 20 residues. Trimming removed 8 bases at V and 1 base at J, with 32 bases between. Germline V gene lookup returns CDR1 TSWWSYY and CDR2 QGS. The DNA for the CDR3 is TGTGCTCTTTGCCCTTTGGCCCCCCCCCGGAGGTGGAAGCGCACCGATAAACTCATCTTT. It codes for CALCPLAPPRRWKRTDKLIF.

In the case of this clone: The likely explanation is a read error, given a far larger clone one base away. The chain recombines TRDV2 with TRDJ3; 8 bases match TRDD3. The CDR3 is made up of 21 amino acids. From germline, CDR1 is GEAIGNYY and CDR2 EKD. The CDR3 nucleotides are TGTGCCTGGGACACCGTACTGGGGGCTATCCCCAGCTCCTGGGACACCCGACAGATGTTTTTC. This gives the protein CAWDTVLGAIPSSWDTRQMFF.

V and J are TRDV2 and TRDJ1; 10 bases are a match to TRDD3. J was trimmed by 4 bases and V by 3 bases; bases with no gene match: 13. Germline V gene sequence: CDR1 GEAIGNYY, CDR2 EKD. The CDR3 consists of 17 residues. CDR3 sequence: CACDPVTGGSRNDKLIF. The CDR3 coding sequence is TGTGCCTGTGACCCCGTTACTGGGGGATCCCGTAACGATAAACTCATCTTT.

Concerning this clone itself: This likely stems from a read error, as it lies one base from a far larger clone. Other DNA sequences in this sample translate to the same CDR3. The J gene is TRDJ1, the V gene TRDV2; 8 bases map to TRDD3. This CDR3 contains 15 residues. The germline V gene has CDR1 GEAIGNYY and CDR2 EKD. The CDR3 DNA is TGTGCCTGCGACACTCTGGGGGAACGCACCGATAAACTCATCTTT. As protein: CACDTLGERTDKLIF.

In the case of this clone: The protein in TCRdb stems from a much larger clone and differs at residue 3 from this DNA's translation, likely a read error; here the protein is translated from the DNA. The rearrangement joins TRDV2 to TRDJ1; D is possibly TRDD1 (5 bases). The CDR3 runs 18 residues. In germline, CDR1 is GEAIGNYY, CDR2 EKD. The CDR3 DNA sequence: TGTGCCTGGGACACCGTTAGGAATAGACTGAGAGAGACCGATAAACTCATCTTT. Its translation is CAWDTVRNRLRETDKLIF.

This clone was picked up a small number of times. This DNA's translation and the protein TCRdb lists, from a much larger clone, do not match at residues 4 and 10, likely due to a read error; the protein shown is translated from the DNA. The genes are TRDV2 and TRDJ2, with TRDD3 matching 10 bases. The CDR3 loop spans 15 amino acids. Germline V CDR1 and CDR2: GEAIGNYY, EKD. CDR3 coding DNA: TGTGCCTGTGGCCTACTGGGGGATTTGATAGCACAACTCTTCTTT. Protein sequence: CACGLLGDLIAQLFF.

With regard to this clone: Only one base separates this from a far larger clonotype, so it likely reflects a read error. The chain combines TRDV2 with TRDJ3; 9 bases match TRDD3. This CDR3 has 19 amino acids. Germline CDR1 is GEAIGNYY and CDR2 is EKD. V shed 3 bases, J shed 6 bases, and the junction held 14 bases outside the gene matches. CDR3 sequence: CACDSLLGDYTLDTRQMFF. Here the CDR3 DNA reads TGTGCCTGTGACTCCTTACTGGGGGACTATACCTTGGACACCCGACAGATGTTTTTC.